The 12 T cell receptor beta chains reported below all come from one sample, sequenced in a study of T-cell memory formation after mild COVID-19. TCRdb redid the calling of the 5' RACE reads with MiXCR, one entry per CDR3 protein. The table includes more than 300,000 distinct CDR3 sequences, around 20% detected once. Sequenced material: PBMCs or a T cell subset sorted from them (not recorded which). These receptors were collected from a man in his late teens or twenties who had mild COVID-19 (a few samples of this study predate the infection). Cell type and time point are not known.

A few counts support this clonotype. The genes are TRBV5-1 and TRBJ1-2; the match to TRBD1 covers 8 bases. This CDR3 comprises 17 residues. CDR1 and CDR2 from the germline V gene are SGHRS and YFSETQ. J gave up 8 bases and V 0 bases, and 15 bases lay outside the gene matches. The CDR3 nucleotides read TGCGCCAGCAGCTTGGCTCCTGGACAGGGAGGAGAGGGAGGCTACACCTTC. Its protein product is CASSLAPGQGGEGGYTF.

This clonotype was found many times. The rearrangement joins TRBV5-1 to TRBJ2-1; D call uncertain. This CDR3 spans 15 amino acids. The ends were cut back, 0 bases at V and 0 bases at J, with 7 bases in the middle. Germline lookup yields CDR1 SGHRS and CDR2 YFSETQ. The DNA of the CDR3 is TGCGCCAGCAGCTTGGCGGCTTCCTCCTACAATGAGCAGTTCTTC. This translates into CASSLAASSYNEQFF.

This clonotype appeared a few times. The rearrangement uses TRBV7-2 and TRBJ2-7; 10 bases fit TRBD2. The germline CDR1 and CDR2 sequences are SGHTA and FQGNSA. The V gene end was trimmed by 3 bases and the J gene end by 1 base; junction bases not matched to a gene: 6. CDR3 length: 16 residues. This chain's CDR3 is CASSFSLAGSSYEQYF. The CDR3 DNA follows: TGTGCCAGCAGCTTCTCACTAGCGGGGTCTTCCTACGAGCAGTACTTC.

V is TRBV3-1 and J is TRBJ2-1; D unresolved. The CDR3 consists of 18 residues. Trimming cost V 2 bases and J 6 bases, with 23 bases left between them. The germline CDR1 and CDR2 sequences are LGHDT and YNNKEL (reference sequence). The CDR3 here is CASSQWVSEVIIINEQFF. The CDR3 coding sequence is TGTGCCAGCAGCCAATGGGTCAGCGAGGTCATCATAATCAATGAGCAGTTCTTC.

This clonotype appeared a single time. The germline gene is not matched at one end of the junction; a read error may be the cause. The genes are TRBV30 and TRBJ2-7, with TRBD2 as a possible D gene (6 bases). The length of the CDR3 is 12 residues. The germline CDR1 and CDR2 sequences are GTSNPN and SVGIG (reference sequence). CDR3 bases: TGTGCCGGGAGGAAAGGGATCGACGAGCAGTACTTC. This encodes CAGRKGIDEQYF.

V gene TRBV7-2 combines with J gene TRBJ1-5; D unclear. V dropped 5 bases and J dropped 5 bases, with 16 bases sitting between them. The CDR3 contains 15 residues. Germline assignment: CDR1 SGHTA and CDR2 FQGNSA. This CDR3 is CASSPGRGGDQPQHF. CDR3 nucleotides: TGTGCCAGCAGCCCTGGACGAGGAGGAGATCAGCCCCAGCATTTT. Combining the CDR3 with reference TRBV7-2 and TRBJ1-5 gives the whole variable domain GAGVSQSPSNKVTEKGKDVELRCDPISGHTALYWYRQSLGQGLEFLIYFQGNSAPDKSGLPSDRFSAERTGGSVSTLTIQRTQQEDSAVYLCASSPGRGGDQPQHFGDGTRLSIL.

CDR3 region: CASSQDRRGPGAFF. The CDR3 DNA sequence: TGCGCCAGCAGCCAAGATCGAAGAGGACCCGGAGCTTTCTTT. The chain uses TRBV4-3 and TRBJ1-1; D is unclear. Trimming stripped 0 bases from V and 10 bases from J, with 15 bases between. The CDR3 loop spans 14 amino acids. Germline V gene data show CDR1 as LGHNA and CDR2 as YSLEER.

The chain links TRBV20-1 to TRBJ2-3, with 14 nucleotides matching TRBD2. The CDR3 has 15 residues. J lost 5 bases, V lost 4 bases, and 5 bases had no gene match. The germline gives CDR1 DFQATT, CDR2 SNEGSKA (reference sequence). The CDR3 region is CSAKGLAGEEDTQYF. In DNA form, the CDR3 reads TGCAGTGCTAAGGGACTAGCGGGGGAAGAAGATACGCAGTATTTT.

This clonotype appeared a few times. The CDR3 nucleotides are TGTGCCAGCAGCTTAGATGCGGTATCGGGAAACACCATATATTTT. Protein: CASSLDAVSGNTIYF. The chain joins TRBV7-2 to TRBJ1-3; D remains unclear. CDR3 length: 15 amino acids. Germline V gene lookup returns CDR1 SGHTA and CDR2 FQGNSA. Trimming stripped 1 base from V and 4 bases from J, with 11 bases between.

This clonotype was seen more than once but under ten times. The V and J genes are TRBV7-9 and TRBJ2-3, with 14 bases fitting TRBD2. Germline loops: CDR1 SEHNR, CDR2 FQNEAQ (reference sequence). This CDR3 contains 16 residues. V lost 5 bases and J lost 6; bases outside the gene matches: 7. CDR3 in amino acids: CASSPRLAGGQDTQYF. CDR3 DNA sequence: TGTGCCAGCAGCCCCAGACTAGCGGGGGGGCAGGATACGCAGTATTTT.

This clonotype has only a few counts. V is TRBV5-1 and J is TRBJ2-3; D perhaps matches TRBD2 (7 bases). The CDR3 loop spans 17 amino acids. The germline V and J ends were trimmed by 3 bases and 1 base, with 18 bases remaining between them. The germline gives CDR1 SGHRS, CDR2 YFSETQ. In nucleotides, the CDR3 is TGCGCCAGCAGCTCCAACGTCGGCGGGGGCCGCACAGATACGCAGTATTTT. Protein: CASSSNVGGGRTDTQYF.

This chain connects TRBV7-2 to TRBJ1-1; D gene uncertain. V gave up 5 bases and J gave up 3 bases, with 10 bases separating them. The CDR3 sequence is 13 residues long. The germline CDR1 and CDR2 sequences are SGHTA and FQGNSA. The CDR3 loop is CASSRQEDTEAFF. The CDR3 region has the DNA TGTGCCAGCAGCCGCCAGGAAGACACTGAAGCTTTCTTT. Drawing the rest from reference TRBV7-2 and TRBJ1-1, the complete variable domain is GAGVSQSPSNKVTEKGKDVELRCDPISGHTALYWYRQSLGQGLEFLIYFQGNSAPDKSGLPSDRFSAERTGGSVSTLTIQRTQQEDSAVYLCASSRQEDTEAFFGQGTRLTVV.